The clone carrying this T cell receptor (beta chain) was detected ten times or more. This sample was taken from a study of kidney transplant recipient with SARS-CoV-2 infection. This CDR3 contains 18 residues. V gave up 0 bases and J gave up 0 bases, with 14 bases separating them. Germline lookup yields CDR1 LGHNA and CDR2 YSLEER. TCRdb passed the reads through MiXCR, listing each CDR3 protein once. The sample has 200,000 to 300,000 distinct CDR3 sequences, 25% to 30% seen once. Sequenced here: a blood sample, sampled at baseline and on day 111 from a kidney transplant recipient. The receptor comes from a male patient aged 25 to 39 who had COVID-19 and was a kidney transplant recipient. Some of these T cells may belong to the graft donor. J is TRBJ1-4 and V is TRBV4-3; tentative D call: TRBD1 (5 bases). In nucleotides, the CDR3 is TGCGCCAGCAGCCAAGAATGGGGACTCGGCCCAACTAATGAAAAACTGTTTTTT. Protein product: CASSQEWGLGPTNEKLFF.